This entry describes one T cell receptor beta chain. Its antigen remains unknown. The sample has other DNA sequences that encode this CDR3 too. This sample stems from a study of shared clonotypes between healthy human individuals. Whole-study findings and limits: Rarefaction curves obtained for sorted subsets showed sequencing incomplete despite large depth. Sharing of clonotypes among donors was expected to vary with sequencing depth. Around 5% was the fraction of naive CD4 clonotypes found shared across a few donors.

This CDR3 contains 14 residues. The germline V gene encodes CDR1 MDHEN and CDR2 SYDVKM. Trimming shortened V by 2 bases and J by 3 bases, and 11 bases separated the two germline ends. The naive CD8 population came from CD45RO-negative cells selected for CCR7, without terminally differentiated effector memory CD45RA+ cells. Sequencing used immunoSEQ multiplex PCR; TCRdb keeps in-frame clones, though not all of them. The top ten hold about 0.11% of the sample, which has around 560,000 clones, around 96% seen once. The chain carries TRBV28 and TRBJ2-7, with D hard to call. Sequencing used naive CD8+ T cells sorted from blood. The receptor's source is a woman aged 25 to 45 in good health. CDR3 bases: TGTGCCAGCAGTTTACCCCCGGACGGCTACGAGCAGTACTTC. Amino acid sequence: CASSLPPDGYEQYF.